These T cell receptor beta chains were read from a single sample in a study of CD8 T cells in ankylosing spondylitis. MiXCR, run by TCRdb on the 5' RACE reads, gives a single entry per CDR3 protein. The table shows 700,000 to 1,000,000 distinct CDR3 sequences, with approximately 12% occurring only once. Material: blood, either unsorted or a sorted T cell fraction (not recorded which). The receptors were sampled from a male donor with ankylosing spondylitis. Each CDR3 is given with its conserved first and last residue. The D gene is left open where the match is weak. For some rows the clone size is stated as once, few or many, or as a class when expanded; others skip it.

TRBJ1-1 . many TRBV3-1 TGTGCCAGCAGCCAAGTGAGGTCTGAAGCTTTCTTT CASSQVRSEAFF
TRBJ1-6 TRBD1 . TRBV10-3 TGTGCCATCAGTGGAGAATACAGGGGGCAATCACCCCTCCACTTT CAISGEYRGQSPLHF
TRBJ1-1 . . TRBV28 TGTGCCAGCACCCCCGGTCCGGGTAACGGTGAAGCTTTCTTT CASTPGPGNGEAFF
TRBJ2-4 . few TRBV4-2 TGTGCCAGCAGCCAAGAGGGGACAACTGAATTAGCCAAAAACATTCAGTACTTC CASSQEGTTELAKNIQYF
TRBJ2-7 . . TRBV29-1 TGCAGCGTTGTTTGGGAGAGAAGCTACGAGCAGTACTTC CSVVWERSYEQYF
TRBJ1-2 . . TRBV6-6 TGTGCCAGCACCGGGGATGGCTACACCTTC CASTGDGYTF
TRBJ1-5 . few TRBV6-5 TGTGCCAGCAGTTACTCTGTATGGGGGGATCAGCCCCAGCATTTT CASSYSVWGDQPQHF
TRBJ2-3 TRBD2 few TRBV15 TGTGCCACCAGCAGAGGGGGAGGGCGAGGCACAGATACGCAGTATTTT CATSRGGGRGTDTQYF
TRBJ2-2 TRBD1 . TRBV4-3 TGCGCCAGCAGCCAAGATACCGGGACAGGGAGTACCGGGGAGCTGTTTTTT CASSQDTGTGSTGELFF
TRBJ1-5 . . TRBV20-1 TGCAGTGTCAAATCCAGCGGCAATCAGCCCCAGCATTTT CSVKSSGNQPQHF
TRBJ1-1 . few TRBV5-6 TGTGCCAGCAGCTTATCCGGGTTCGGCACTGAAGCTTTCTTT CASSLSGFGTEAFF
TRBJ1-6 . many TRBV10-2 TGCGCCAGCCGCCCTCCAAGGGGCGCGAGGAATTCACCCCTCCACTTT CASRPPRGARNSPLHF
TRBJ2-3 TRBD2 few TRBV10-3 TGTGCCATCAGTGGGGGAGGGCACGCAGATACGCAGTATTTT CAISGGGHADTQYF
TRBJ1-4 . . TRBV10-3 TGTGCGGCCCGTGGGGGAGACGGGAAACTGTTTTTT CAARGGDGKLFF
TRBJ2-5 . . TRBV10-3 TGTGCCATCAGCCCATCGCGCCAAGAGACCCAGTACTTC CAISPSRQETQYF
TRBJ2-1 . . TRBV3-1 TGTGCCAGCAGCTATCTGGGGTACAATGAGCAGTTCTTC CASSYLGYNEQFF
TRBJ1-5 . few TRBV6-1 TGTGCCAGCAGTCAGGAGGTCAGCCCCTATAGCAATCAGCCCCAGCATTTT CASSQEVSPYSNQPQHF
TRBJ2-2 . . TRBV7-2 TGTGCCAGCAGCTTCGGGACACATACCGGGGAGCTGTTTTTT CASSFGTHTGELFF
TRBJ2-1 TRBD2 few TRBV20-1 TGCAGTGCTAAGGCTCTAGCGGCTTTCTCCTACAATGAGCAGTTCTTC CSAKALAAFSYNEQFF
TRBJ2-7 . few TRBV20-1 TGCAGTGGTAGGGGGGCGGGACTCTACGAGCAGTACTTC CSGRGAGLYEQYF
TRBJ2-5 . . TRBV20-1 TGCAGTCCGGCCGAGAGAGAGACCCAGTACTTC CSPAERETQYF
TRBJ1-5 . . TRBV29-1 TGCAGCGTTGCATTCAGCCAGGGCCGCCAGCCCCAGCATTTT CSVAFSQGRQPQHF
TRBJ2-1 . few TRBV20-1 TGCAGTGCTATAAATGGACTAAATTACTACAATGAGCAGTTCTTC CSAINGLNYYNEQFF
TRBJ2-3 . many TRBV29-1 TGCAGCGTGGACAATGGAGATACGCAGTATTTT CSVDNGDTQYF
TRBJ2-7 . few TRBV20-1 TGCAGTGCTGCACGTTCATCGGGGTCTTACGAGCAGTACTTC CSAARSSGSYEQYF
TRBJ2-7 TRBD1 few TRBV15 TGTGCCACCAGCAGAGAAACAGGGGCATACTACGAGCAGTACTTC CATSRETGAYYEQYF
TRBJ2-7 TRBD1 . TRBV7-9 TGTGCCAGCAGCCCGGGACAGGGGCACTCCTACGAGCAGTACTTC CASSPGQGHSYEQYF
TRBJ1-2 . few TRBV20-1 TGCAGTGCGAGGACGGCGACGACTTATGGCTACACCTTC CSARTATTYGYTF
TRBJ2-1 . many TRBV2 TGTGCCAGCGGGGGGCCGTACAATGAGCAGTTCTTC CASGGPYNEQFF
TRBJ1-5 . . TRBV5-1 TGCGCCAGCAGACGCGACACAGATCAGCCCCAGCATTTT CASRRDTDQPQHF
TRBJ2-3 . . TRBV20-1 TGCAGTGCCACACAGGGAGCAATCACAGATACGCAGTATTTT CSATQGAITDTQYF
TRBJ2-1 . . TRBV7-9 TGTGCCAGCAGCGCCCGTAGGAGCTCCTACAATGAGCAGTTCTTC CASSARRSSYNEQFF
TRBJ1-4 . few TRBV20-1 TGCAGTGCTAGAGATAGTGGAAAGGGCTCTCTGAATGAAAAACTGTTTTTT CSARDSGKGSLNEKLFF
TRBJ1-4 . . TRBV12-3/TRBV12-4 TGTGCCAGCGCTCTACCAGGTGGTAATGAAAAACTGTTTTTT CASALPGGNEKLFF
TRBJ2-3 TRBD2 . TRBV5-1 TGCGCCAGCAGTCGGCCTAGCGGTAATACAGATACGCAGTATTTT CASSRPSGNTDTQYF
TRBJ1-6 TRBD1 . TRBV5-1 TGCGCCAGCAGTCTTTACAGGGGCAGGGTGTCACCCCTCCACTTT CASSLYRGRVSPLHF
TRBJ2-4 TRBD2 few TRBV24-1 TGTGCCACCAGTGTCAGCGGGGGGGCAAACATTCAGTACTTC CATSVSGGANIQYF
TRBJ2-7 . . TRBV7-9 TGTGCCAGCAGCCAAAAGACTGCTTACGAGCAGTACTTC CASSQKTAYEQYF
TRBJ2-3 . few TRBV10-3 TGTGCCATCACGCAGGGGTCCACAGATACGCAGTATTTT CAITQGSTDTQYF
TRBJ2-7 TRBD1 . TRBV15 TGTGCCACCAGCAGAGATCGTGCAGGGGGTGAGCAGTACTTC CATSRDRAGGEQYF
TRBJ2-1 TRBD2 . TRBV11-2 TGTGCCAGCATATCCGGGACTAGCTCCTACAATGAGCAGTTCTTC CASISGTSSYNEQFF
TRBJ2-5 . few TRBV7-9 TGTGCCAGCAGCTTAATCACAGTCCAAGAGACCCAGTACTTC CASSLITVQETQYF
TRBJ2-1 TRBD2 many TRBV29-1 TGCAGCGTTGTCCCCGGTACTAGCGGGGCTGAGCAGTTCTTC CSVVPGTSGAEQFF
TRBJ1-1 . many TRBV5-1 TGCGCCAGCAGCTTGCAGGGGCGGGACACTGAAGCTTTCTTT CASSLQGRDTEAFF
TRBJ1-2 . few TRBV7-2 TGTGCCAGCAGCTTAGGACTCTGGGAAGATAACTATGGCTACACCTTC CASSLGLWEDNYGYTF
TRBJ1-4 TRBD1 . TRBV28 TGTGCCAGCGCCCTGACAGGGGACGGGAGTGAAAAACTGTTTTTT CASALTGDGSEKLFF
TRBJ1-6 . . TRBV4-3 TGCGCCAGCAGCACAACCACGCCTAATTCACCCCTCCACTTT CASSTTTPNSPLHF
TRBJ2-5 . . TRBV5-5 TGTGCCAGCAGCTCCGGGGCTAGGCAAGAGACCCAGTACTTC CASSSGARQETQYF
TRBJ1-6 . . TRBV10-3 TGTGCCATCAGTGAAGGGCAGGATTATTCACCCCTCCACTTT CAISEGQDYSPLHF